The 5 T cell receptor beta chains listed next were all sequenced from one sample in a study of blood T cell repertoires in COVID-19. Some clones are missing from TCRdb's copy, which holds only in-frame ones; the method was immunoSEQ multiplex PCR. The top ten hold over 5.5% of the sample, which has approximately 55,000 clones, 80% to 90% seen once. The sequenced sample consisted of peripheral blood. All receptors derive from a man aged 45-60 years with active COVID-19.

The chain uses TRBV5-6 and TRBJ1-2; D not certain. Deletions cut 2 bases from V and 0 bases from J, with 8 bases between. CDR3 length equals 14 residues. The V gene's germline CDR1 is SGHDT and CDR2 YYEEEE. The CDR3 DNA follows: TGTGCCAGCAGCTTCGGGATTACTAACTATGGCTACACCTTC. Its protein is CASSFGITNYGYTF.

The chain couples TRBV4-1 to TRBJ1-4; tentatively, D is TRBD1 (5 bases). There are 16 residues in the CDR3. The V end lost 1 base, the J end lost 5 bases, and 14 bases lay between the germline ends. The germline V gene has CDR1 MGHRA and CDR2 YSYEKL. CDR3 nucleotides: TGCGCCAGCAGCCAAGGATACAGGAAGGAAAATGAAAAACTGTTTTTT. This encodes CASSQGYRKENEKLFF.

The chain links TRBV19 to TRBJ1-1, with D uncertain. The V end lost 5 bases, the J end lost 2 bases, and 15 bases lay between the germline ends. Germline CDR1 LNHDA, CDR2 SQIVND (reference sequence). The length of the CDR3 is 15 residues. CDR3: CASSPRPGRNTEAFF. CDR3 coding DNA: TGTGCCAGTAGTCCCCGACCCGGGAGAAACACTGAAGCTTTCTTT.

The rearrangement links TRBV14 to TRBJ2-7; TRBD2 might be the D (5 bases). This CDR3 has 14 residues. Trimming pared 4 bases from V and 5 bases from J, leaving 15 bases between. The V gene's germline CDR1 is SGHDN and CDR2 FVKESK. CDR3 region: CASSPDGVADEQYF. CDR3 in DNA: TGTGCCAGCAGCCCGGACGGGGTCGCCGACGAGCAGTACTTC.

The V call is TRBV10-3, the J call TRBJ1-1; D is undetermined. Germline V gene data show CDR1 as ENHRY and CDR2 as SYGVKD. The CDR3 runs to 13 residues. The V gene lost 3 bases and the J gene lost 1 base, with 6 bases spanning the gap. The CDR3 DNA sequence: TGTGCCATCAGTGACGCGAAGAACACTGAAGCTTTCTTT. The encoded protein is CAISDAKNTEAFF.